This T cell receptor (beta chain) was profiled in a study of blood T cells in healthy people across ages. Study information: Per every two T cells, about one barcoded beta molecule was captured by template switching.

The authors ran a second PCR of roughly 7 to 11 cycles using a sample-barcoded 5' primer and a J-beta primer mix. In TCRdb, the 5' RACE reads were re-called with MiXCR into one record per CDR3 protein. The sample lists hundreds of thousands of distinct CDR3 sequences; roughly 64% were seen once. This CDR3 contains 16 residues. Germline assignment: CDR1 LGHNA and CDR2 YNFKEQ. V trimming: 0 bases; J trimming: 6 bases; junction bases outside the gene matches: 5. Staff drew 8 to 10 milliliters of peripheral blood from each donor. Per sample, a minimum of 6.5 million PBMCs were isolated. Sequencing was performed on blood. The chain combines TRBV4-2 with TRBJ2-1; the match to TRBD2 covers 10 bases. This receptor was obtained from a man aged 25-45 years in good health. The CDR3 is CASSQDLAGARNEQFF. In DNA, the CDR3 is TGTGCCAGCAGCCAAGACCTAGCGGGGGCACGCAATGAGCAGTTCTTC.